Following are 13 T cell receptor beta chains from one sample sequenced in a study of shared clonotypes between healthy human individuals. Libraries were prepared by immunoSEQ multiplex PCR; TCRdb keeps only in-frame clonotypes and omits some of them. The sample yields about 680,000 clones, about 90% seen once. Naive CD8 isolation took CD45RO-negative cells positively selected for CCR7 and excluded terminally differentiated effector memory CD45RA+ cells. The sample consisted of naive CD8+ T cells sorted from blood. These receptors were obtained from a man aged 25 to 40 in good health.

The chain couples TRBV7-9 to TRBJ1-3; D not certain. This CDR3 has 15 amino acids. With 7 bases removed from V and 2 bases from J, the gap between germline ends came to 15 bases. CDR1 is SEHNR and CDR2 is FQNEAQ in the germline V gene (reference sequence). The CDR3 bases are TGTGCCAGCATAAAAGGGCCAGGACCTGGAAACACCATATATTTT. It specifies CASIKGPGPGNTIYF.

This clone was seen only once. This chain links TRBV4-3 with TRBJ2-7, with D possibly TRBD1 on 5 matching bases. The CDR3 contains 15 residues. The V gene's germline CDR1 is LGHNA and CDR2 YSLEER. Trimming removed 0 bases from V and 0 bases from J, with 9 bases in between. The CDR3: CASSQDRTSSYEQYF. The CDR3 DNA follows: TGCGCCAGCAGCCAAGATAGGACAAGCTCCTACGAGCAGTACTTC.

The J gene is TRBJ1-1, the V gene TRBV29-1; D gene uncertain. Trimming left V 6 bases short and J 7 bases short, with 12 bases between. The CDR3 has 11 residues. In germline, CDR1 is SQVTM, CDR2 ANQGSEA. CDR3 sequence reads: CSVDSAGEAFF. The CDR3 DNA follows: TGCAGCGTCGACTCAGCGGGTGAAGCTTTCTTT.

This clone was picked up a small number of times. Other DNA sequences from this sample encode an identical CDR3 as well. The rearrangement joins TRBV5-1 to TRBJ2-7; D not certain. V lost 0 bases and J 6 bases, leaving 4 bases between the germline ends. CDR1 SGHRS and CDR2 YFSETQ come from the germline V gene. This CDR3 region has 11 residues. This chain's CDR3 is CASSLGGEQYF. In nucleotides, the CDR3 is TGCGCCAGCAGCTTGGGGGGCGAGCAGTACTTC.

Comments on this clone: Other DNA sequences in the same sample also yield this CDR3. The gene calls are TRBV5-6 and TRBJ2-3; D ambiguous. V shed 0 bases and J shed 4 bases, with 3 bases lying between them. The CDR3 consists of 12 residues. Germline CDR1 reads SGHDT; CDR2 reads YYEEEE. Written as DNA, the CDR3 is TGTGCCAGCAGCTTGGTCGCAGATACGCAGTATTTT. Translating gives CASSLVADTQYF.

The V call is TRBV25-1, the J call TRBJ2-7; a possible D gene is TRBD2 (5 bases). This CDR3 is 11 amino acids long. V was clipped by 8 bases and J by 3 bases, with 8 bases between them. From germline, CDR1 is MGHDK and CDR2 SYGVNS. The CDR3 nucleotides read TGTGCCAGCCCGGGGTTCTACGAGCAGTACTTC. Protein product: CASPGFYEQYF.

Comment on this clone: The same CDR3 can be traced to other DNA sequences in this sample. The CDR3 coding sequence is TGTGCCAGCAGCGTTGGTTGGTACGAGCAGTACTTC. Its protein is CASSVGWYEQYF. The rearrangement joins TRBV25-1 to TRBJ2-7; D ambiguous. Germline-derived CDR1 and CDR2 are MGHDK and SYGVNS. The CDR3 runs 12 residues. V dropped 6 bases and J dropped 4 bases, with 10 bases sitting between them.

With regard to this clone: Distinct nucleotide sequences in the sample also encode this CDR3. The chain links TRBV27 to TRBJ2-7; the match to TRBD2 covers 8 bases. This CDR3 spans 14 amino acids. V lost 3 bases to trimming and J lost 2 bases; unmatched junction nucleotides: 3. Germline V gives CDR1 MNHEY, CDR2 SMNVEV (reference sequence). This CDR3 reads CASSFAGGTYEQYF. The DNA of the CDR3 is TGTGCCAGCAGTTTTGCGGGAGGCACCTACGAGCAGTACTTC.

V and J are TRBV2 and TRBJ2-1; D not certain. V was clipped by 6 bases and J by 0 bases, with 12 bases between them. Germline CDR1 is SNHLY and CDR2 is FYNNEI. This CDR3 region has 15 residues. The DNA for the CDR3 is TGTGCCAGCAGGTCAGACTTGAGCTCCTACAATGAGCAGTTCTTC. Translating gives CASRSDLSSYNEQFF.

About this clone: At the DNA level, this CDR3 is encoded by other sequences in the same sample as well. V is TRBV27 and J is TRBJ1-5; no definite D call. V lost 5 bases and J lost 0, with 8 bases in between. CDR1 is MNHEY, CDR2 SMNVEV, per germline (reference sequence). CDR3 length equals 14 residues. The chain's CDR3 is CASSLSYSNQPQHF. For the CDR3, the DNA is TGTGCCAGCAGTCTAAGTTATAGCAATCAGCCCCAGCATTTT.

The gene calls are TRBV14 and TRBJ1-2, with a possible D match to TRBD1 (5 bases). The CDR3 totals 16 residues. Trimming pared 3 bases from V and 5 bases from J, leaving 19 bases between. Germline V CDR1 and CDR2: SGHDN, FVKESK. The CDR3 protein is CASSHSGTVAFYGYTF. The DNA for the CDR3 is TGTGCCAGCAGCCATTCCGGGACGGTTGCGTTTTATGGCTACACCTTC.

V and J are TRBV4-1 and TRBJ2-5; D unresolved. Germline V lookup: CDR1 MGHRA, CDR2 YSYEKL. The CDR3 sequence is 16 residues long. Deletions cut 2 bases from V and 7 bases from J, with 20 bases between. The CDR3 is CASSQLQTGDWRTQYF. The DNA for the CDR3 is TGCGCCAGCAGCCAACTCCAGACGGGTGATTGGAGGACCCAGTACTTC.

V gene TRBV11-2 combines with J gene TRBJ2-3; maybe TRBD2 (6 bases). V lost 6 bases to trimming and J lost 2 bases, with 15 bases between them. Germline V gives CDR1 SGHAT, CDR2 FQNNGV. This CDR3 comprises 15 residues. This CDR3 reads CASRYRELATDTQYF. Written as DNA, the CDR3 is TGTGCCAGCAGGTATCGGGAGCTCGCCACAGATACGCAGTATTTT.